Sequencing of this T cell receptor beta chain was carried out in a study of blood T cell repertoires in COVID-19. In the study overall: Spain, Italy and the United States supplied samples that represented acute and convalescent COVID-19. From T cells, B-cell-depleted T cells, or PBMCs came the material, which was cDNA or gDNA.

The authors' processing: It was from reference gene primer amplification that nucleated cell counts were estimated. Clones were sequenced by immunoSEQ multiplex PCR, and TCRdb holds only the in-frame ones, with some missing. D and trimming come from the DNA, and the V and J calls and clone size come from that table. The sample records roughly 150,000 clones, 75% to 85% being singletons. CDR1 and CDR2 (germline): SGDLS, YYNGEE. The V gene end was trimmed by 0 bases and the J gene end by 5 bases; junction bases not matched to a gene: 6. CDR3 size: 15 residues. The sample comprised peripheral blood. The source of this sequence is a human donor in a cohort sampled during active COVID-19. The rearrangement links TRBV9 to TRBJ2-5, with 8 bases identical to TRBD1. The CDR3 reads CASSVDGQGSETQYF. DNA of the CDR3: TGTGCCAGCAGCGTAGACGGACAGGGATCCGAGACCCAGTACTTC. The entire variable domain, with the rest obtained from reference TRBV9 and TRBJ2-5, is as follows: DSGVTQTPKHLITATGQRVTLRCSPRSGDLSVYWYQQSLDQGLQFLIQYYNGEERAKGNILERFSAQQFPDLHSELNLSSLELGDSALYFCASSVDGQGSETQYFGPGTRLLVL.